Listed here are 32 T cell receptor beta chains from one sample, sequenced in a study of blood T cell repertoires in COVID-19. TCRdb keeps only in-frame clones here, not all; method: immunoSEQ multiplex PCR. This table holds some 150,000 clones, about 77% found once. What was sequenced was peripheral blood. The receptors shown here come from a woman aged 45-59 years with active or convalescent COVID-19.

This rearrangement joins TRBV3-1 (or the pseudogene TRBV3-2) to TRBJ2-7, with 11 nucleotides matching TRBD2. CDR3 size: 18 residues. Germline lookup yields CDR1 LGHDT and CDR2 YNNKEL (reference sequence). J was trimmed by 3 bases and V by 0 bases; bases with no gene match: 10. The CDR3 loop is CASSQEGGLAGGFYEQYF. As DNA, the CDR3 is TGTGCCAGCAGCCAAGAAGGTGGCCTAGCGGGGGGATTCTACGAGCAGTACTTC.

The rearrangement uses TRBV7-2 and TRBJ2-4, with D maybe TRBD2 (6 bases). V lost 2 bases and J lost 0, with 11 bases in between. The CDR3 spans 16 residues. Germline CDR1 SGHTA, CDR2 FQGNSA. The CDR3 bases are TGTGCCAGCAGCTTACCGGGGGACTTAGCCAAAAACATTCAGTACTTC. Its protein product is CASSLPGDLAKNIQYF.

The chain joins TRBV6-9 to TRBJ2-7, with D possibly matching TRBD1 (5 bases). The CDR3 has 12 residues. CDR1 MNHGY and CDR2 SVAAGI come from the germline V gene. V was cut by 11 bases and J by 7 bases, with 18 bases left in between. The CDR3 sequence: CAQRDGSGEQYF. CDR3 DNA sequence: TGTGCCCAACGTGACGGGTCAGGGGAGCAGTACTTC.

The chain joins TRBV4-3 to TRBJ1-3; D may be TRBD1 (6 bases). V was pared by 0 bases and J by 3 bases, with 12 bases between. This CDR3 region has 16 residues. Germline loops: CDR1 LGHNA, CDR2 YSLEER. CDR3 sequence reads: CASSQDAGASGNTIYF. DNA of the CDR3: TGCGCCAGCAGCCAAGATGCAGGGGCGAGTGGAAACACCATATATTTT.

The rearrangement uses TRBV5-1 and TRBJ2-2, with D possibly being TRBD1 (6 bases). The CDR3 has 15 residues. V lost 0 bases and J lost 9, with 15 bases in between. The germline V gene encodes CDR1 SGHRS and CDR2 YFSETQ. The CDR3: CASSLALQGVRELFF. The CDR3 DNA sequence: TGCGCCAGCAGCTTGGCCTTACAGGGTGTCCGGGAGCTGTTTTTT.

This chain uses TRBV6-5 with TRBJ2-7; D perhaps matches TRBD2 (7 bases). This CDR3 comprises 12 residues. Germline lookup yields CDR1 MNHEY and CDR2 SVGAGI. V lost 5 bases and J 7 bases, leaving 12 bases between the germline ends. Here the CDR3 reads CASSQGRDEQYF. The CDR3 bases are TGTGCCAGCAGTCAGGGGAGGGATGAGCAGTACTTC.

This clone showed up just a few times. The chain's CDR3 is CASSIQGARNSPLHF. In nucleotides, the CDR3 is TGTGCCAGCAGCATTCAGGGGGCGCGGAATTCACCCCTCCACTTT. The chain employs TRBV5-6 and TRBJ1-6, with TRBD1 matching over 8 bases. V lost 4 bases to trimming and J lost 7 bases; unmatched junction nucleotides: 7. Germline-derived CDR1 and CDR2 are SGHDT and YYEEEE. The CDR3 runs to 15 residues.

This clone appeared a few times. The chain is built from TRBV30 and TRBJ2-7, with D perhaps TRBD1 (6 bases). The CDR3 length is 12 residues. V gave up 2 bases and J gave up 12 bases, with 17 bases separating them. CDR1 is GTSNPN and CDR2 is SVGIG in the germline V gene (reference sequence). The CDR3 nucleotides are TGTGCCTGGAGTTTTCGATCGGACAGATTGTACTTC. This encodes CAWSFRSDRLYF. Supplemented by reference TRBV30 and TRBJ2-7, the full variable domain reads SQTIHQWPATLVQPVGSPLSLECTVEGTSNPNLYWYRQAAGRGLQLLFYSVGIGQISSEVPQNLSASRPQDRQFILSSKKLLLSDSGFYLCAWSFRSDRLYFGPGTRLTVT.

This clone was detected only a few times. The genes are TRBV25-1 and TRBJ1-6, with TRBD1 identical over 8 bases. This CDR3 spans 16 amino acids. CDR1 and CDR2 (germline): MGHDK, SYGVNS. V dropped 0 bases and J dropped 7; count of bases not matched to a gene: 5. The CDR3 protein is CASSEYGRQGNSPLHF. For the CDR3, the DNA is TGTGCCAGCAGTGAATATGGTCGACAGGGGAATTCACCCCTCCACTTT. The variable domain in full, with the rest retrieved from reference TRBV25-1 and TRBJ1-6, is EADIYQTPRYLVIGTGKKITLECSQTMGHDKMYWYQQDPGMELHLIHYSYGVNSTEKGDLSSESTVSRIRTEHFPLTLESARPSHTSQYLCASSEYGRQGNSPLHFGNGTRLTVT.

The CDR3, as DNA: TGTGCCAGTAGTGTGGGCCGACAGGGGGGGTCCTATGGCTACACCTTC. This encodes CASSVGRQGGSYGYTF. The chain couples TRBV19 to TRBJ1-2; 9 bases agree with TRBD1. The V gene's germline CDR1 is LNHDA and CDR2 SQIVND (reference sequence). The ends lost 5 bases at V and 4 bases at J; junction bases unmatched: 11. This CDR3 contains 16 residues. Filled out from reference TRBV19 and TRBJ1-2, the complete variable domain reads DGGITQSPKYLFRKEGQNVTLSCEQNLNHDAMYWYRQDPGQGLRLIYYSQIVNDFQKGDIAEGYSVSREKKESFPLTVTSAQKNPTAFYLCASSVGRQGGSYGYTFGSGTRLTVV.

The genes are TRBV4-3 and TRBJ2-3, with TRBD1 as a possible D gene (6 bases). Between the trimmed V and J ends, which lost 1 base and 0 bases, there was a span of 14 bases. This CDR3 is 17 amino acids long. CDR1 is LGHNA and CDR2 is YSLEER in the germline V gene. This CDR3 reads CASSQAPGTQSTDTQYF. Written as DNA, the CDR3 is TGCGCCAGCAGCCAAGCTCCCGGGACACAAAGCACAGATACGCAGTATTTT.

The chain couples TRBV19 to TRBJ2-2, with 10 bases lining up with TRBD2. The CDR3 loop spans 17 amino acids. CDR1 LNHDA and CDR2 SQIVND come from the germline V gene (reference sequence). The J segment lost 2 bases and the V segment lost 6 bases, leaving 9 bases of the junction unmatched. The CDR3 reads CASRSGRAPGNTGELFF. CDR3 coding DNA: TGTGCCAGTAGGAGCGGGAGGGCCCCGGGAAACACCGGGGAGCTGTTTTTT.

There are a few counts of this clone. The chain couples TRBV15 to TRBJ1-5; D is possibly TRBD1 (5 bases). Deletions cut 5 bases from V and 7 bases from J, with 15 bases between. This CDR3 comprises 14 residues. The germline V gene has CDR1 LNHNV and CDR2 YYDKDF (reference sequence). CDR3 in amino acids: CATSPRGVHQPQHF. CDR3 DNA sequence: TGTGCCACCAGCCCCCGGGGGGTTCACCAGCCCCAGCATTTT.

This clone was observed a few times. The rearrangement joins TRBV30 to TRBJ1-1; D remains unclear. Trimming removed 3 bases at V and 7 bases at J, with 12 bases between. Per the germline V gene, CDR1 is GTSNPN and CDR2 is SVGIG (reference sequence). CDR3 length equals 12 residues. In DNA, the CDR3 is TGTGCCTGGAGGGGTCGATGGAGTGAAGCTTTCTTT. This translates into CAWRGRWSEAFF.

DNA for the CDR3: TGTGCCAGCAGTCGCGGAAGGGGGCCAGGAGAGACCCAGTACTTC. Protein product: CASSRGRGPGETQYF. This sequence joins TRBV6-2 or TRBV6-3 and TRBJ2-5; 7 bases agree with TRBD1. The CDR3 extends over 15 amino acids. Germline V gene data show CDR1 as MNHEY and CDR2 as SVGEGT. V lost 5 bases, J lost 4 bases, and 10 bases stayed unmatched.

Here the CDR3 reads CASSRDNPPYEQYF. The CDR3 region has the DNA TGTGCCAGCAGCCGGGACAACCCTCCCTACGAGCAGTACTTC. The chain has TRBV27 and TRBJ2-7; possibly TRBD1 for D (6 bases). Trimming left V 6 bases short and J 2 bases short, with 14 bases between. Germline values: CDR1 MNHEY, CDR2 SMNVEV (reference sequence). The CDR3 is made up of 14 amino acids.

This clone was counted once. The CDR3 DNA reads as TGTGCCACCAGTGACCCAGACAGAAACATTCAGTACTTC. This sequence encodes CATSDPDRNIQYF. The genes are TRBV24-1 and TRBJ2-4, with D possibly matching TRBD1 (5 bases). V lost 4 bases, J lost 6 bases, and 9 bases lay in between. The CDR3 runs 13 residues. Germline values: CDR1 KGHDR, CDR2 SFDVKD.

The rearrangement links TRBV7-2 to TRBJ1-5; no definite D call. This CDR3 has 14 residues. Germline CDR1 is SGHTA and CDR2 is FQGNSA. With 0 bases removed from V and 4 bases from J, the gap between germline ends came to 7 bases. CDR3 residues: CASSLAVANQPQHF. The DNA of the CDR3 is TGTGCCAGCAGCTTAGCGGTGGCAAATCAGCCCCAGCATTTT.

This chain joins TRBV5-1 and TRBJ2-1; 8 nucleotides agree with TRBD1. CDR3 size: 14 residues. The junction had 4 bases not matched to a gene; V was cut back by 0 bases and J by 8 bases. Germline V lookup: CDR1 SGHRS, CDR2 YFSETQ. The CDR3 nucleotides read TGCGCCAGCAGCTTGGACAGGGGGGTTTATGAGCAGTTCTTC. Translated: CASSLDRGVYEQFF.

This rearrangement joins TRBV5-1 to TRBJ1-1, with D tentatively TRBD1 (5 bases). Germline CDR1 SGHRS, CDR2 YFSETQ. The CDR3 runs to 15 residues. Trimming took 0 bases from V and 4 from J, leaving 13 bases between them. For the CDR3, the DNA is TGCGCCAGCAGCTTGGCGGCAGGGTGGAGCACTGAAGCTTTCTTT. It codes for CASSLAAGWSTEAFF. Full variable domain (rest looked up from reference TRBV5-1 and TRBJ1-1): KAGVTQTPRYLIKTRGQQVTLSCSPISGHRSVSWYQQTPGQGLQFLFEYFSETQRNKGNFPGRFSGRQFSNSRSEMNVSTLELGDSALYLCASSLAAGWSTEAFFGQGTRLTVV.

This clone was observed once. The chain's CDR3 is CASRPGVGEKLFF. The CDR3 region has the DNA TGTGCCAGCAGGCCGGGAGTAGGTGAAAAACTGTTTTTT. The genes are TRBV27 and TRBJ1-4; D gene unclear. This CDR3 is built from 13 residues. In germline, CDR1 is MNHEY, CDR2 SMNVEV (reference sequence). Deletions cut 6 bases from V and 7 bases from J, with 12 bases between.

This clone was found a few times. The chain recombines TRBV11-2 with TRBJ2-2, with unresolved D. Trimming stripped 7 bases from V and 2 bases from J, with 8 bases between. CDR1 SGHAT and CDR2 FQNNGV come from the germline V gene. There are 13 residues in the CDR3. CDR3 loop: CASTLINTGELFF. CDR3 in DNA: TGTGCCAGCACACTAATAAACACCGGGGAGCTGTTTTTT.

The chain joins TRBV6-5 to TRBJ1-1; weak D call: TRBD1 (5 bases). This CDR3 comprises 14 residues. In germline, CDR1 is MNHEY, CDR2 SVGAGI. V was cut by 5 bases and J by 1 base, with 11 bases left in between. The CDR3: CASSPSRGNTEAFF. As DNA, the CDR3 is TGTGCCAGCAGTCCGAGTAGGGGGAACACTGAAGCTTTCTTT.

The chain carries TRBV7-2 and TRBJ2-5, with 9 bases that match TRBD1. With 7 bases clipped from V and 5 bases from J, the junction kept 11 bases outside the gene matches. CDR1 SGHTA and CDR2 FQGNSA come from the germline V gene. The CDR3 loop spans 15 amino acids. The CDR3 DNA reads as TGTGCCAGCAATTCTCCGGGACAGGGTATTGAGACCCAGTACTTC. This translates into CASNSPGQGIETQYF.

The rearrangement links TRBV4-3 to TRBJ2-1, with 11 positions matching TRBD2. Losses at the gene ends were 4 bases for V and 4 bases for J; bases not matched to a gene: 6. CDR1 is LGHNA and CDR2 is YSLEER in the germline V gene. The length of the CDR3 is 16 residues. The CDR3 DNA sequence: TGCGCCAGCAGCCTAAGCGGGACTAGCGGTTACAATGAGCAGTTCTTC. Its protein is CASSLSGTSGYNEQFF.

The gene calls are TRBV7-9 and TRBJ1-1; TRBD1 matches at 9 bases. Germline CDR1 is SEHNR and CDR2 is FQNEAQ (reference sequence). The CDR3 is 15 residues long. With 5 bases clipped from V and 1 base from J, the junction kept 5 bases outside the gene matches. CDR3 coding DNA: TGTGCCAGCAGCGCCCGGACAGGGGCGAACACTGAAGCTTTCTTT. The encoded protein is CASSARTGANTEAFF.

CDR3 region: CASSPPPGTKRPGRSMDEQFF. CDR3 nucleotides: TGTGCCAGCAGTCCCCCCCCCGGGACTAAGAGACCCGGACGATCGATGGATGAGCAGTTCTTC. The chain is built from TRBV28 and TRBJ2-1; 7 bases are shared with TRBD2. CDR1 MDHEN and CDR2 SYDVKM come from the germline V gene. This CDR3 has 21 residues. The junction had 30 bases not matched to a gene; V was cut back by 5 bases and J by 8 bases.

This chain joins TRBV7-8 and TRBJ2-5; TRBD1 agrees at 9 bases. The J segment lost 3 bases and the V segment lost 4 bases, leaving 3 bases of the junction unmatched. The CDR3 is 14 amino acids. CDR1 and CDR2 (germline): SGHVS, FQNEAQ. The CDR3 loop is CASSSWTGEETQYF. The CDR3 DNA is TGTGCCAGCAGCTCCTGGACAGGGGAAGAGACCCAGTACTTC.

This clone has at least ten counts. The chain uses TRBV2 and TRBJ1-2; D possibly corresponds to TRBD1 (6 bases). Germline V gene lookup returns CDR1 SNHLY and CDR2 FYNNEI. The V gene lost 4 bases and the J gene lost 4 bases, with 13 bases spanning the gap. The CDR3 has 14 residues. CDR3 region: CASSVVSGAYGYTF. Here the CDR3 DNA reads TGTGCCAGCAGTGTGGTGTCAGGGGCCTATGGCTACACCTTC.

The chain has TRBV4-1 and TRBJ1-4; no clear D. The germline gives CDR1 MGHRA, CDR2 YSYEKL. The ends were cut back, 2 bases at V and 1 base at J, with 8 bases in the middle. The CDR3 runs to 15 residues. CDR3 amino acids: CASSQIPQTNEKLFF. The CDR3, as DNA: TGCGCCAGCAGCCAAATTCCCCAAACTAATGAAAAACTGTTTTTT.

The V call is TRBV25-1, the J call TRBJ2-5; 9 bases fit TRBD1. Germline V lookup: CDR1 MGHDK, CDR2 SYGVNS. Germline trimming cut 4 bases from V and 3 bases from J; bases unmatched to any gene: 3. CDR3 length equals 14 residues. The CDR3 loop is CASSGGTGKETQYF. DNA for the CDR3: TGTGCCAGCAGTGGAGGGACAGGGAAAGAGACCCAGTACTTC.

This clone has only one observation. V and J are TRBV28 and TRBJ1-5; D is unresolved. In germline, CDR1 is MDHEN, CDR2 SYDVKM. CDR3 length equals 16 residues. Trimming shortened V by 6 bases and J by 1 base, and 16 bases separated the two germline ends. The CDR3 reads CASSPNWSISNQPQHF. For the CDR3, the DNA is TGTGCCAGCAGCCCTAACTGGAGTATAAGCAATCAGCCCCAGCATTTT.